Listed below are T cell receptor beta chains from one sample, sequenced in a study of blood T cell repertoires in COVID-19. Clones were read by immunoSEQ multiplex PCR, and TCRdb kept only the in-frame ones, dropping some. The data contain 290,000 or so clones, approximately 85% of them seen just once; the ten biggest clones take up 5% to 6.5%. Specimen: peripheral blood. Receptors originate from a man in his fifties with active or convalescent COVID-19. Each CDR3 is given with its conserved first and last residue. The order of the fields is V gene, clone size, J gene, D gene, CDR3 protein, CDR3 DNA. The D gene is left open where the match is weak. Only some rows state a clone size, as once, few, many or a class for expanded clones.

V gene: TRBV11-3; clone size: NA; J gene: TRBJ2-1; D gene: NA; CDR3 protein: CASSKGGNEQFF; CDR3 DNA: TGTGCCAGCAGCAAAGGCGGGAATGAGCAGTTCTTC
V gene: TRBV19; clone size: NA; J gene: TRBJ2-7; D gene: TRBD1; CDR3 protein: CATENPGGSGEQYF; CDR3 DNA: TGTGCCACCGAGAACCCAGGGGGTTCGGGGGAGCAGTACTTC
V gene: TRBV5-3; clone size: NA; J gene: TRBJ2-7; D gene: TRBD1; CDR3 protein: CARTPNRDRYEQYF; CDR3 DNA: TGTGCCAGAACTCCAAACCGGGACAGATACGAGCAGTACTTC
V gene: TRBV11-2; clone size: NA; J gene: TRBJ2-5; D gene: NA; CDR3 protein: CASSLVVERETQYF; CDR3 DNA: TGTGCCAGCAGCTTAGTGGTAGAAAGAGAGACCCAGTACTTC
V gene: TRBV7-9; clone size: NA; J gene: TRBJ2-7; D gene: NA; CDR3 protein: CASTSSRGTPYEQYF; CDR3 DNA: TGTGCCAGCACCTCCTCTCGGGGGACCCCCTACGAGCAGTACTTC
V gene: TRBV6-5; clone size: once; J gene: TRBJ1-5; D gene: NA; CDR3 protein: CASSLTGRVNQPQHF; CDR3 DNA: TGTGCCAGCAGTCTAACGGGAAGGGTAAATCAGCCCCAGCATTTT
V gene: TRBV7-9; clone size: once; J gene: TRBJ2-1; D gene: TRBD1; CDR3 protein: CASSFSGGFDEQFF; CDR3 DNA: TGTGCCAGCAGCTTTTCAGGGGGCTTTGATGAGCAGTTCTTC
V gene: TRBV4-1; clone size: NA; J gene: TRBJ2-7; D gene: TRBD2; CDR3 protein: CAGYAGLAGAEQYF; CDR3 DNA: TGCGCCGGATATGCCGGACTAGCGGGAGCCGAGCAGTACTTC
V gene: TRBV2; clone size: few; J gene: TRBJ2-3; D gene: TRBD2; CDR3 protein: CASTDSLAADTQYF; CDR3 DNA: TGTGCCAGCACCGACTCTCTAGCGGCAGATACGCAGTATTTT
V gene: TRBV30; clone size: NA; J gene: TRBJ1-4; D gene: TRBD1; CDR3 protein: CARGGRDSSGKLFF; CDR3 DNA: TGTGCCCGGGGGGGTCGGGACAGCAGTGGAAAACTGTTTTTT
V gene: TRBV6-2/TRBV6-3; clone size: NA; J gene: TRBJ2-7; D gene: NA; CDR3 protein: CASSYGGVSYEQYF; CDR3 DNA: TGTGCCAGCAGTTACGGAGGGGTCTCCTACGAGCAGTACTTC
V gene: TRBV30; clone size: NA; J gene: TRBJ2-1; D gene: TRBD2; CDR3 protein: CAWRASGREVFF; CDR3 DNA: TGTGCCTGGAGGGCTAGCGGGAGGGAGGTGTTCTTC
V gene: TRBV28; clone size: once; J gene: TRBJ1-1; D gene: TRBD1; CDR3 protein: CASSSAQGALTEAFF; CDR3 DNA: TGTGCCAGCAGTTCAGCTCAGGGGGCGCTGACTGAAGCTTTCTTT
V gene: TRBV18; clone size: NA; J gene: TRBJ1-1; D gene: TRBD1; CDR3 protein: CASSTGQGNTEAFF; CDR3 DNA: TGTGCCAGCTCAACCGGACAGGGGAACACTGAAGCTTTCTTT
V gene: TRBV28; clone size: NA; J gene: TRBJ2-1; D gene: NA; CDR3 protein: CASTLGLSYNEQFF; CDR3 DNA: TGTGCCAGCACATTGGGGCTTTCCTACAATGAGCAGTTCTTC
V gene: TRBV9; clone size: NA; J gene: TRBJ2-5; D gene: NA; CDR3 protein: CASSEHPQETQYF; CDR3 DNA: TGTGCCAGCAGCGAACATCCGCAAGAGACCCAGTACTTC
V gene: TRBV3-1/TRBV3-2; clone size: NA; J gene: TRBJ2-1; D gene: TRBD2; CDR3 protein: CASSQDVSEASGRRNNGQFF; CDR3 DNA: TGTGCCAGCAGCCAAGATGTCAGTGAGGCTAGCGGGAGGCGGAACAATGGGCAGTTCTTC
V gene: TRBV5-4; clone size: NA; J gene: TRBJ2-3; D gene: NA; CDR3 protein: CASSLLSGRTDTQYF; CDR3 DNA: TGTGCCAGCAGCTTGCTTAGCGGTCGCACAGATACGCAGTATTTT
V gene: TRBV29-1; clone size: NA; J gene: TRBJ2-3; D gene: TRBD2; CDR3 protein: CSVETSVGEDTQYF; CDR3 DNA: TGCAGCGTTGAGACTAGCGTAGGTGAAGATACGCAGTATTTT
V gene: TRBV11-2; clone size: NA; J gene: TRBJ2-1; D gene: NA; CDR3 protein: CASSSSGYEQFF; CDR3 DNA: TGTGCCAGCAGCTCCAGTGGTTATGAGCAGTTCTTC
V gene: TRBV15; clone size: few; J gene: TRBJ1-1; D gene: NA; CDR3 protein: CATSRDPRYEAFF; CDR3 DNA: TGTGCCACCAGCAGAGATCCCCGTTATGAAGCTTTCTTT
V gene: TRBV2; clone size: NA; J gene: TRBJ2-5; D gene: NA; CDR3 protein: CASSSRGDRETQYF; CDR3 DNA: TGTGCCAGCAGCTCCCGGGGGGACAGGGAGACCCAGTACTTC
V gene: TRBV28; clone size: NA; J gene: TRBJ1-5; D gene: NA; CDR3 protein: CASIGGPMGGQPQHF; CDR3 DNA: TGTGCCAGCATTGGAGGCCCCATGGGGGGTCAGCCCCAGCATTTT
V gene: TRBV11-2; clone size: NA; J gene: TRBJ2-3; D gene: TRBD2; CDR3 protein: CASSLDRPSGGGVTQYF; CDR3 DNA: TGTGCCAGCAGCTTAGACCGACCTAGCGGAGGAGGGGTTACGCAGTATTTT
V gene: TRBV6-5; clone size: NA; J gene: TRBJ1-1; D gene: NA; CDR3 protein: CASSYLQSNTEAFF; CDR3 DNA: TGTGCCAGCAGTTACTTACAGTCGAACACTGAAGCTTTCTTT
V gene: TRBV15; clone size: NA; J gene: TRBJ2-1; D gene: TRBD2; CDR3 protein: CATSRGPLRTSGRDEQFF; CDR3 DNA: TGTGCCACCAGCAGAGGACCCTTAAGGACTAGCGGGAGAGATGAGCAGTTCTTC
V gene: TRBV24-1; clone size: NA; J gene: TRBJ2-3; D gene: NA; CDR3 protein: CATATGDTQYF; CDR3 DNA: TGTGCCACCGCCACGGGAGATACGCAGTATTTT
V gene: TRBV29-1; clone size: NA; J gene: TRBJ1-1; D gene: TRBD1; CDR3 protein: CSVYRGDRTEAFF; CDR3 DNA: TGCAGCGTATACAGGGGGGATCGTACTGAAGCTTTCTTT
V gene: TRBV5-1; clone size: NA; J gene: TRBJ1-1; D gene: NA; CDR3 protein: CASRTHGGQVTEAFF; CDR3 DNA: TGCGCCAGCAGAACCCACGGGGGGCAGGTCACTGAAGCTTTCTTT
V gene: TRBV11-2; clone size: NA; J gene: TRBJ1-4; D gene: NA; CDR3 protein: CASSFGPGQTNEKLFF; CDR3 DNA: TGTGCCAGCAGCTTCGGTCCCGGACAAACTAATGAAAAACTGTTTTTT
V gene: TRBV10-3; clone size: NA; J gene: TRBJ2-5; D gene: TRBD1; CDR3 protein: CAISETGDQETQYF; CDR3 DNA: TGTGCCATCAGTGAGACAGGGGACCAAGAGACCCAGTACTTC
V gene: TRBV7-8; clone size: NA; J gene: TRBJ1-1; D gene: NA; CDR3 protein: CASSLALGVVTEAFF; CDR3 DNA: TGTGCCAGCAGCTTAGCGCTCGGAGTGGTCACTGAAGCTTTCTTT
V gene: TRBV30; clone size: NA; J gene: TRBJ2-3; D gene: TRBD2; CDR3 protein: CAWEREGRTDTQYF; CDR3 DNA: TGTGCCTGGGAGCGGGAGGGCCGCACAGATACGCAGTATTTT
V gene: TRBV30; clone size: NA; J gene: TRBJ1-2; D gene: NA; CDR3 protein: CAWSVRGAYGYTF; CDR3 DNA: TGTGCCTGGAGTGTTCGGGGGGCCTATGGCTACACCTTC
V gene: TRBV29-1; clone size: NA; J gene: TRBJ2-3; D gene: NA; CDR3 protein: CSVALGGSFGTQYF; CDR3 DNA: TGCAGCGTGGCATTAGGCGGGTCGTTTGGTACGCAGTATTTT
V gene: TRBV18; clone size: NA; J gene: TRBJ1-2; D gene: NA; CDR3 protein: CASSSQQGDYGYTF; CDR3 DNA: TGTGCCAGCTCATCCCAACAGGGTGACTATGGCTACACCTTC
V gene: TRBV29-1; clone size: once; J gene: TRBJ1-2; D gene: NA; CDR3 protein: CSVAQIMNYGYTF; CDR3 DNA: TGCAGCGTTGCACAGATCATGAACTATGGCTACACCTTC
V gene: TRBV27; clone size: NA; J gene: TRBJ2-3; D gene: TRBD2; CDR3 protein: CASRPTRLAGDTDTQYF; CDR3 DNA: TGTGCCAGCAGACCTACCAGACTAGCGGGGGACACAGATACGCAGTATTTT
V gene: TRBV2; clone size: NA; J gene: TRBJ2-5; D gene: NA; CDR3 protein: CASKLASGYQETQYF; CDR3 DNA: TGTGCCAGCAAACTTGCGTCGGGTTATCAAGAGACCCAGTACTTC
V gene: TRBV5-4; clone size: NA; J gene: TRBJ2-7; D gene: NA; CDR3 protein: CASSLGGYIYEQYF; CDR3 DNA: TGTGCCAGCAGCTTAGGCGGCTATATTTACGAGCAGTACTTC
V gene: TRBV6-2/TRBV6-3; clone size: NA; J gene: TRBJ2-7; D gene: NA; CDR3 protein: CASSYSSQEGSYEQYF; CDR3 DNA: TGTGCCAGCAGTTACTCAAGTCAGGAGGGCTCCTACGAGCAGTACTTC
V gene: TRBV3-1/TRBV3-2; clone size: NA; J gene: TRBJ1-2; D gene: TRBD1; CDR3 protein: CASSQGGQANYGYTF; CDR3 DNA: TGTGCCAGCAGCCAAGGCGGACAGGCTAACTATGGCTACACCTTC
V gene: TRBV18; clone size: NA; J gene: TRBJ2-3; D gene: NA; CDR3 protein: CASSPGSSGNTDTQYF; CDR3 DNA: TGTGCCAGCTCACCCGGGTCCAGCGGCAACACAGATACGCAGTATTTT
V gene: TRBV2; clone size: NA; J gene: TRBJ2-7; D gene: NA; CDR3 protein: CASREMWGPYEQYF; CDR3 DNA: TGTGCCAGCAGGGAAATGTGGGGCCCCTACGAGCAGTACTTC
V gene: TRBV9; clone size: NA; J gene: TRBJ2-1; D gene: TRBD2; CDR3 protein: CASSGSGSPYNEQFF; CDR3 DNA: TGTGCCAGCAGCGGTAGCGGGAGCCCCTACAATGAGCAGTTCTTC
V gene: TRBV5-6; clone size: NA; J gene: TRBJ1-1; D gene: NA; CDR3 protein: CASSSSADLNVAFF; CDR3 DNA: TGTGCCAGCAGCTCCTCTGCGGACTTAAACGTAGCTTTCTTT
V gene: TRBV6-5; clone size: NA; J gene: TRBJ1-1; D gene: NA; CDR3 protein: CASGKNTEAFF; CDR3 DNA: TGTGCTTCCGGGAAGAACACTGAAGCTTTCTTT
V gene: TRBV2; clone size: NA; J gene: TRBJ2-7; D gene: TRBD1; CDR3 protein: CASKGTAYYEQYF; CDR3 DNA: TGTGCCAGCAAGGGGACAGCTTATTACGAGCAGTACTTC
V gene: TRBV4-1; clone size: NA; J gene: TRBJ1-2; D gene: NA; CDR3 protein: CASSPRDSPYGYTF; CDR3 DNA: TGCGCCAGCAGCCCTCGCGATAGCCCCTATGGCTACACCTTC
V gene: TRBV7-2; clone size: NA; J gene: TRBJ2-1; D gene: TRBD2; CDR3 protein: CASSLQTSGSSYNEQFF; CDR3 DNA: TGTGCCAGCAGCTTGCAGACTAGCGGGAGCTCCTACAATGAGCAGTTCTTC
V gene: TRBV11-1; clone size: few; J gene: TRBJ1-2; D gene: NA; CDR3 protein: CASSPIGGDYGYTF; CDR3 DNA: TGTGCCAGCAGCCCCATCGGGGGGGACTATGGCTACACCTTC
V gene: TRBV6-5; clone size: NA; J gene: TRBJ2-7; D gene: TRBD1; CDR3 protein: CASSYARTGAGYEQYF; CDR3 DNA: TGTGCCAGCAGTTACGCGCGGACAGGGGCTGGCTACGAGCAGTACTTC
V gene: TRBV5-6; clone size: NA; J gene: TRBJ1-6; D gene: NA; CDR3 protein: CASSLMGGRSPLHF; CDR3 DNA: TGTGCCAGCAGCTTGATGGGGGGTCGATCACCCCTCCACTTT
V gene: TRBV20-1; clone size: NA; J gene: TRBJ2-7; D gene: TRBD1; CDR3 protein: CSASSTTGTYEQYF; CDR3 DNA: TGCAGTGCTAGTAGTACGACAGGGACCTACGAGCAGTACTTC
V gene: TRBV19; clone size: NA; J gene: TRBJ2-4; D gene: NA; CDR3 protein: CASTAVGGAKNIQYF; CDR3 DNA: TGTGCCAGTACCGCAGTCGGGGGAGCCAAAAACATTCAGTACTTC
V gene: TRBV5-1; clone size: NA; J gene: TRBJ1-4; D gene: NA; CDR3 protein: CASSLQGLNEKLFF; CDR3 DNA: TGCGCCAGCAGCTTGCAGGGGTTGAATGAAAAACTGTTTTTT
V gene: TRBV27; clone size: NA; J gene: TRBJ1-6; D gene: NA; CDR3 protein: CASSQQTSSPLHF; CDR3 DNA: TGTGCCAGCAGTCAACAGACAAGTTCACCCCTCCACTTT